The present entry profiles one TCR beta chain with its context. The antigen remains undetermined. Replicate PCRs run on sorted subsets employed approximately 200 ng DNA, about 27,000 T cell genomes. Sequenced by immunoSEQ multiplex PCR; TCRdb stores in-frame clones only, minus some. This sample has roughly 2,300,000 clones; just under 95% occur once, and the top ten carry more than 0.35%. The data were taken from a study of shared clonotypes between healthy human individuals. HIV-negative, healthy adults without recent acute infections or vaccinations were the donors. Points from the study as a whole: Clonotype sharing among donors was expected to depend on sequencing depth.

Source material: naive CD4+ T cells from PBMCs. Subset specified: CD45RA+ positively selected. This clonotype was sampled from a man aged 18 to 29 in good health. Some clones in this sample may be carry-over from other donors' samples.

The CDR3 DNA reads as TGCGCCAGCAGTAGGGGAACCGCAACTAATGAAAAACTGTTTTTT. It encodes CASSRGTATNEKLFF. The genes are TRBV5-1 and TRBJ1-4; a weak D match, TRBD1 (5 bases). The germline V and J ends were trimmed by 5 bases and 0 bases, with 11 bases remaining between them. This CDR3 contains 15 residues. Germline CDR1 is SGHRS and CDR2 is YFSETQ.